This T cell receptor (beta chain) was retrieved from a study of identical twins. Germline V lookup: CDR1 ENHRY, CDR2 SYGVKD. This CDR3 has 13 residues. The V end was cut by 4 bases, the J end by 10 bases, with 11 bases between. Template switching (which added a universal primer site) was used, and cDNA carried unique molecular identifiers. TCRdb reprocessed the 5' RACE reads with MiXCR, giving one entry per CDR3 protein. The data hold some 690,000 distinct CDR3 sequences, with approximately 22% observed a single time. This same sample was also taken into another study, of T cells expressing NK-cell markers.

The clonotype comes from a woman between 18 and 29 years old in good health. Material for sequencing was PBMCs. The chain combines TRBV10-3 with TRBJ1-6; no reliable D call. CDR3 protein: CAISGQEESPLHF. The CDR3 bases are TGTGCCATCAGTGGGCAGGAGGAATCACCCCTCCACTTT.